These 6 T cell receptor beta chains share one sample of origin, sequenced in a study of T cells in Graves' hyperthyroidism and ophthalmopathy. The TCR beta CDR3 regions underwent amplification using RNA transcripts as the source. With the HTBI primer set, the TCR CDR3 went through a first round of RT-PCR. TCRdb reprocessed the multiplex PCR reads with MiXCR, giving one entry per CDR3 protein. The profile shows fewer than 750,000 distinct CDR3 sequences, around 45% of them singletons. The material sequenced was peripheral blood or thyroid tissue (not recorded which). All receptors come from a woman aged 18-29 years with Graves' hyperthyroidism.

This clonotype came up many times. This sequence joins TRBV14 and TRBJ1-1; D possibly corresponds to TRBD1 (6 bases). Germline CDR1 is SGHDN and CDR2 is FVKESK. This CDR3 has 15 residues. The germline V and J ends were trimmed by 4 bases and 0 bases, with 12 bases remaining between them. CDR3 protein: CASSRFRGMNTEAFF. Written as DNA, the CDR3 is TGTGCCAGCAGCCGCTTTAGGGGGATGAACACTGAAGCTTTCTTT.

The V gene is TRBV4-1, the J gene TRBJ1-2; 8 bases fit TRBD1. This CDR3 is built from 19 residues. The germline V gene encodes CDR1 MGHRA and CDR2 YSYEKL. J lost 0 bases, V lost 0 bases, and 12 bases had no gene match. The CDR3 loop is CASSQDVSSGGHPNYGYTF. The CDR3 DNA sequence: TGCGCCAGCAGCCAAGATGTATCGTCAGGGGGCCATCCTAACTATGGCTACACCTTC.

The V and J genes are TRBV24-1 and TRBJ2-7; tentatively, D is TRBD1 or TRBD2 (5 bases each). The CDR3 has 15 residues. The germline gives CDR1 KGHDR, CDR2 SFDVKD. V dropped 5 bases and J dropped 0 bases, with 13 bases sitting between them. The CDR3 DNA is TGTGCCACCAGTGCAACCGGGACGGACTCCTACGAGCAGTACTTC. It yields the protein CATSATGTDSYEQYF.

This clonotype was observed a handful of times. V usage is TRBV7-2 and J usage is TRBJ1-2; 9 nucleotides agree with TRBD1. J gave up 6 bases and V 1 base, and 9 bases lay outside the gene matches. The CDR3 has 16 residues. Per germline, CDR1 SGHTA and CDR2 FQGNSA. CDR3 in DNA: TGTGCCAGCAGCTTAGGGGGACAGGGTTATTCGCATGGCTACACCTTC. Protein sequence: CASSLGGQGYSHGYTF. The complete variable domain, with remaining parts taken from reference TRBV7-2 and TRBJ1-2, reads GAGVSQSPSNKVTEKGKDVELRCDPISGHTALYWYRQSLGQGLEFLIYFQGNSAPDKSGLPSDRFSAERTGGSVSTLTIQRTQQEDSAVYLCASSLGGQGYSHGYTFGSGTRLTVV.

This clonotype has ten or more counts. The rearrangement uses TRBV19 and TRBJ1-2; TRBD1 is a possible D gene (5 bases). This CDR3 is 16 amino acids long. CDR1 and CDR2 from the germline V gene are LNHDA and SQIVND (reference sequence). V was pared by 1 base and J by 3 bases, with 15 bases between. The CDR3 loop reads CASSIGGRRKDYGYTF. Here the CDR3 DNA reads TGTGCCAGTAGTATAGGGGGACGTCGGAAGGACTATGGCTACACCTTC.

This clonotype showed up just once. The chain carries TRBV20-1 and TRBJ2-6; TRBD2 is a possible D gene (5 bases). Trimming pared 4 bases from V and 4 bases from J, leaving 5 bases between. Germline CDR1 and CDR2: DFQATT and SNEGSKA (reference sequence). CDR3 length: 12 residues. CDR3 nucleotide sequence: TGCAGTGCTACGGGAGGGGCCAACGTCCTGACTTTC. Translation gives CSATGGANVLTF.